The 30 T cell receptor beta chains below were found in one sample sequenced in a study of shared clonotypes between healthy human individuals. CD45RO-negative cells were positively selected for CCR7, leaving out terminally differentiated effector memory CD45RA+ cells. Profiled with immunoSEQ multiplex PCR; TCRdb holds only in-frame clones, not every one. The table shows approximately 590,000 clones, with just under 97% occurring only once. Sequencing was performed on naive CD8+ T cells sorted from blood. These receptors all come from a young woman in good health.

The CDR3 sequence: CASSEVWVWRDRGNTGELFF. The CDR3, as DNA: TGTGCCAGCAGTGAAGTTTGGGTTTGGCGGGACAGAGGGAACACCGGGGAGCTGTTTTTT. This sequence joins TRBV6-1 and TRBJ2-2; a possible D gene is TRBD1 (7 bases). CDR1 is MNHNS and CDR2 is SASEGT in the germline V gene. This CDR3 is 20 amino acids long. Trimming took 1 base from V and 1 from J, leaving 22 bases between them.

This clone came up a few times. The chain joins TRBV6-6 to TRBJ1-1, with TRBD1 matching over 7 bases. Germline-derived CDR1 and CDR2 are MNHNY and SVGAGI (reference sequence). The junction had 7 bases not matched to a gene; V was cut back by 5 bases and J by 1 base. The CDR3 is 15 residues long. CDR3 region: CASSPLQGGNTEAFF. The CDR3 DNA sequence: TGTGCCAGCAGTCCCCTTCAGGGGGGGAACACTGAAGCTTTCTTT.

The rearrangement joins TRBV5-4 to TRBJ2-5; possible D gene TRBD2, 5 bases. CDR3 length: 13 residues. With 4 bases removed from V and 5 bases from J, the gap between germline ends came to 12 bases. From germline, CDR1 is SGHNT and CDR2 YYREEE (reference sequence). In DNA, the CDR3 is TGTGCCAGCAGCGGGGAGTCGGGGGAGACCCAGTACTTC. It translates to CASSGESGETQYF.

V gene TRBV6-6 combines with J gene TRBJ1-1, with D tentatively TRBD1 (5 bases). The CDR3 is 15 amino acids. Per the germline V gene, CDR1 is MNHNY and CDR2 is SVGAGI (reference sequence). Trimming took 7 bases from V and 3 from J, leaving 18 bases between them. In DNA, the CDR3 is TGTGCCAGCACAGAGACAGTCAACCTTTACACTGAAGCTTTCTTT. Protein sequence: CASTETVNLYTEAFF.

The rearrangement uses TRBV5-5 and TRBJ2-7, with D perhaps matching TRBD1 (6 bases). With 2 bases removed from V and 5 bases from J, the gap between germline ends came to 17 bases. The CDR3 length is 15 residues. The germline gives CDR1 SGHKS, CDR2 YYEKEE (reference sequence). CDR3 DNA: TGTGCCAGCAGCTTATCGCCTCGGACAGCTCACGAGCAGTACTTC. It yields the protein CASSLSPRTAHEQYF.

This clone was observed a single time. The chain joins TRBV15 to TRBJ2-7, with D perhaps TRBD2 (6 bases). The germline V gene has CDR1 LNHNV and CDR2 YYDKDF (reference sequence). The CDR3 has 14 residues. V lost 0 bases and J 4 bases, leaving 10 bases between the germline ends. Here the CDR3 reads CATSREGLAYEQYF. In DNA form, the CDR3 reads TGTGCCACCAGCAGAGAGGGGCTAGCGTACGAGCAGTACTTC.

The CDR3 coding sequence is TGTGCCAGCAGTCCCCGGACAGGGGTGACTGAAGCTTTCTTT. It encodes CASSPRTGVTEAFF. V is TRBV6-1 and J is TRBJ1-1; 9 bases are a match to TRBD1. The CDR3 extends over 14 amino acids. Germline CDR1 MNHNS, CDR2 SASEGT. J lost 5 bases, V lost 5 bases, and 6 bases had no gene match.

V usage is TRBV28 and J usage is TRBJ2-7; 9 bases match TRBD2. In germline, CDR1 is MDHEN, CDR2 SYDVKM. This CDR3 has 18 amino acids. Unmatched junction bases numbered 12, after V lost 2 bases and J lost 1 base. CDR3: CASSLPPPTSGSSYEQYF. The CDR3 nucleotides are TGTGCCAGCAGTTTACCCCCTCCGACTAGCGGATCTTCCTACGAGCAGTACTTC. The entire variable domain, with the rest obtained from reference TRBV28 and TRBJ2-7, is as follows: DVKVTQSSRYLVKRTGEKVFLECVQDMDHENMFWYRQDPGLGLRLIYFSYDVKMKEKGDIPEGYSVSREKKERFSLILESASTNQTSMYLCASSLPPPTSGSSYEQYFGPGTRLTVT.

The chain links TRBV2 to TRBJ1-4, with TRBD1 identical over 7 bases. Germline CDR1 and CDR2: SNHLY and FYNNEI. V was pared by 6 bases and J by 3 bases, with 4 bases of the junction left unmatched. The CDR3 sequence is 14 residues long. CDR3 in amino acids: CASRGTEANEKLFF. DNA for the CDR3: TGTGCCAGCAGAGGGACAGAGGCTAATGAAAAACTGTTTTTT.

The V call is TRBV5-6, the J call TRBJ2-7, with 9 bases that match TRBD1. The ends lost 1 base at V and 2 bases at J; junction bases unmatched: 4. There are 15 residues in the CDR3. Germline V CDR1 and CDR2: SGHDT, YYEEEE. The CDR3 loop is CASSLLGQGPYEQYF. Written as DNA, the CDR3 is TGTGCCAGCAGCTTGCTGGGACAGGGCCCCTACGAGCAGTACTTC.

The CDR3 sequence: CASSSRTGGRQETQYF. In nucleotides, the CDR3 is TGTGCCAGCAGCTCCCGGACAGGGGGACGCCAAGAGACCCAGTACTTC. V and J are TRBV7-9 and TRBJ2-5; 10 bases map to TRBD1. The CDR3 length is 16 residues. CDR1 is SEHNR and CDR2 is FQNEAQ in the germline V gene (reference sequence). The junction had 6 bases not matched to a gene; V was cut back by 4 bases and J by 1 base.

A few counts support this clone. This chain joins TRBV19 and TRBJ1-1; the D is unclear. Germline-derived CDR1 and CDR2 are LNHDA and SQIVND (reference sequence). The ends were cut back, 4 bases at V and 5 bases at J, with 14 bases in the middle. The CDR3 has 14 amino acids. CDR3 sequence (DNA): TGTGCCAGTAGTACACGGGTGTCTCGTACTGAAGCTTTCTTT. It is translated as CASSTRVSRTEAFF.

The J gene is TRBJ1-4, the V gene TRBV2; perhaps TRBD1 as D (5 bases). The ends were cut back, 3 bases at V and 8 bases at J, with 13 bases in the middle. The germline V gene encodes CDR1 SNHLY and CDR2 FYNNEI. The CDR3 has 14 amino acids. This CDR3 reads CASSDWQGGEKLFF. The CDR3 nucleotides are TGTGCCAGCAGTGATTGGCAGGGCGGGGAAAAACTGTTTTTT.

The rearrangement joins TRBV27 to TRBJ1-6; D unclear. Trimming left V 7 bases short and J 9 bases short, with 16 bases between. The CDR3 length is 14 residues. In germline, CDR1 is MNHEY, CDR2 SMNVEV (reference sequence). Written as DNA, the CDR3 is TGTGCCAGCACCTTCGGGTGGGGAGGTTCACCCCTCCACTTT. It translates to CASTFGWGGSPLHF.

Only one count was recorded for this clone. V and J are TRBV2 and TRBJ2-7; no firm D call. This CDR3 has 13 residues. CDR1 and CDR2 (germline): SNHLY, FYNNEI. V gave up 0 bases and J gave up 2 bases, with 5 bases separating them. CDR3 DNA: TGTGCCAGCAGTGAAGCAGTAACCTACGAGCAGTACTTC. It specifies CASSEAVTYEQYF.

This sequence joins TRBV7-9 and TRBJ2-1; D is ambiguous. CDR1 SEHNR and CDR2 FQNEAQ come from the germline V gene (reference sequence). The V end lost 3 bases, the J end lost 5 bases, and 5 bases lay between the germline ends. This CDR3 is 12 amino acids long. Here the CDR3 reads CASSFPHNEQFF. In DNA, the CDR3 is TGTGCCAGCAGCTTCCCCCACAATGAGCAGTTCTTC.

As for this clone: The final CDR3 position lacks the conserved phenylalanine or tryptophan, pointing to a likely read error. The DNA is left out, because the CDR3 cannot be placed on it with certainty; the CDR3 is given as TCRdb lists it. The chain carries TRBV6-6 and TRBJ1-1. Germline V gene sequence: CDR1 MNHNY, CDR2 SVGAGI (reference sequence). A total of 12 residues make up the CDR3, ends included. The CDR3 region is CASSYSMQEVIL.

The chain combines TRBV7-9 with TRBJ2-7; 8 bases agree with TRBD1. V dropped 1 base and J dropped 3; count of bases not matched to a gene: 5. CDR1 and CDR2 (germline): SEHNR, FQNEAQ (reference sequence). The CDR3 spans 15 residues. This chain's CDR3 is CASSLGTGLIYEQYF. CDR3 DNA: TGTGCCAGCAGCTTAGGGACAGGGTTAATCTACGAGCAGTACTTC.

The J gene is TRBJ2-1, the V gene TRBV13, with TRBD2 matching 9 bases. This CDR3 has 15 amino acids. With V trimmed by 5 bases and J by 3 bases, 5 bases remained unmatched. From germline, CDR1 is PRHDT and CDR2 FYEKMQ (reference sequence). This CDR3 is CASSHSGSYYNEQFF. CDR3 DNA sequence: TGTGCCAGCAGCCATAGCGGGAGTTACTACAATGAGCAGTTCTTC.

This clone is a singleton in its sample. The chain is built from TRBV7-9 and TRBJ1-5; D unclear. V dropped 3 bases and J dropped 0 bases, with 9 bases sitting between them. This CDR3 has 15 amino acids. Germline V lookup: CDR1 SEHNR, CDR2 FQNEAQ (reference sequence). DNA for the CDR3: TGTGCCAGCAGCTTGGATGGATATAGCAATCAGCCCCAGCATTTT. Translation: CASSLDGYSNQPQHF.

The chain joins TRBV28 to TRBJ2-1, with 7 bases fitting TRBD2. The germline V gene has CDR1 MDHEN and CDR2 SYDVKM. The junction had 11 bases not matched to a gene; V was cut back by 6 bases and J by 6 bases. The CDR3 extends over 15 amino acids. CDR3 loop: CASRPPGGVVNEQFF. DNA for the CDR3: TGTGCCAGCAGACCCCCTGGGGGGGTGGTCAATGAGCAGTTCTTC. Full variable domain (outside the CDR3, taken from reference TRBV28 and TRBJ2-1): DVKVTQSSRYLVKRTGEKVFLECVQDMDHENMFWYRQDPGLGLRLIYFSYDVKMKEKGDIPEGYSVSREKKERFSLILESASTNQTSMYLCASRPPGGVVNEQFFGPGTRLTVL.

The chain joins TRBV27 to TRBJ1-6, with 7 bases fitting TRBD1. The CDR3 consists of 15 residues. Germline V gene sequence: CDR1 MNHEY, CDR2 SMNVEV (reference sequence). J gave up 5 bases and V 8 bases, and 9 bases lay outside the gene matches. The DNA of the CDR3 is TGTGCCAGCGGCTGGGCAGGGGGACATAATTCACCCCTCCACTTT. This encodes CASGWAGGHNSPLHF.

V gene TRBV2 combines with J gene TRBJ2-1; unclear D gene. Germline CDR1 SNHLY, CDR2 FYNNEI. With 2 bases removed from V and 16 bases from J, the gap between germline ends came to 12 bases. The CDR3 extends over 11 amino acids. This CDR3 is CASSESGDFFF. The CDR3 nucleotides are TGTGCCAGCAGTGAAAGTGGAGATTTTTTCTTC.

The chain joins TRBV9 to TRBJ2-7, with 9 positions matching TRBD2. In germline, CDR1 is SGDLS, CDR2 YYNGEE. CDR3 length equals 16 residues. The V and J ends lost 5 bases and 2 bases, in that order; junction bases with no gene match: 11. Written as DNA, the CDR3 is TGTGCCAGCAGTGGGTTAGCGGGAGCATCAACCTACGAGCAGTACTTC. Amino acids: CASSGLAGASTYEQYF.

This chain uses TRBV2 with TRBJ2-5; D is uncertain. The J call is in doubt because the DNA end fits TRBJ2-7 better. The CDR3 runs 12 residues. Germline CDR1 is SNHLY and CDR2 is FYNNEI. CDR3 bases: TGTGCCAGCAGTGAAGGGCCCCTCGAGCAGTACTTC. Its translation: CASSEGPLEQYF.

The rearrangement links TRBV6-1 to TRBJ1-5; D possibly corresponds to TRBD1 (5 bases). The germline CDR1 and CDR2 sequences are MNHNS and SASEGT. This CDR3 has 15 residues. V lost 8 bases, J lost 5 bases, and 19 bases lay in between. DNA of the CDR3: TGTGCCAGCGTGGGACCCCAGCACGCCTATCAGCCCCAGCATTTT. This gives the protein CASVGPQHAYQPQHF.

J is TRBJ2-2 and V is TRBV6-5, with D uncertain. Trimming left V 2 bases short and J 4 bases short, with 11 bases between. The CDR3 loop spans 15 amino acids. In germline, CDR1 is MNHEY, CDR2 SVGAGI. CDR3 sequence (DNA): TGTGCCAGCAGTTACGATATCGCTGGCACCGGGGAGCTGTTTTTT. Amino acids: CASSYDIAGTGELFF.

The rearrangement links TRBV13 to TRBJ2-1, with D unresolved. Trimming stripped 5 bases from V and 6 bases from J, with 14 bases between. This CDR3 is built from 14 residues. CDR1 is PRHDT, CDR2 FYEKMQ, per germline (reference sequence). This CDR3 reads CASSKRRSPNEQFF. The CDR3 bases are TGTGCCAGCAGCAAAAGACGGAGCCCCAATGAGCAGTTCTTC.

As DNA, the CDR3 is TGCGCCAGCAGCCAAGATTTCGCGCGGATAATAACCTACGAGCAGTACTTC. It yields the protein CASSQDFARIITYEQYF. This sequence joins TRBV4-1 and TRBJ2-7, with D uncertain. Deletions cut 0 bases from V and 2 bases from J, with 17 bases between. The CDR3 is 17 amino acids. CDR1 is MGHRA, CDR2 YSYEKL, per germline.

Only one count was recorded for this clone. The chain couples TRBV7-2 to TRBJ1-1; maybe TRBD1 (5 bases). This CDR3 has 12 amino acids. Trimming cost V 8 bases and J 5 bases, with 12 bases left between them. Germline-derived CDR1 and CDR2 are SGHTA and FQGNSA. CDR3 in amino acids: CASGGALTEAFF. The CDR3 region has the DNA TGTGCCAGCGGAGGGGCCTTGACTGAAGCTTTCTTT.